Detailed here is one T cell receptor beta chain. This record belongs to a study of control samples from healthy donors and cancer patients. This CDR3 contains 13 residues. CDR1 and CDR2 (germline): SNHLY, FYNNEI. Trimming removed 7 bases at V and 4 bases at J, with 13 bases between. TCRdb keeps only in-frame clones here, not all; method: immunoSEQ multiplex PCR. This table holds about 140,000 clones, 94% found once. The chain has TRBV2 and TRBJ1-1; D is uncertain. Sample: blood. The clonotype was recovered from a middle-aged man in good health. The CDR3 bases are TGTGCCAGCACCCCCTTCCCCGGCACTGAAGCTTTCTTT. It specifies CASTPFPGTEAFF.